The 27 T cell receptor beta chains below were found in one sample sequenced in a study of shared clonotypes between healthy human individuals. The repertoire was sequenced with immunoSEQ multiplex PCR; TCRdb's copy has only in-frame clones and lacks some. The table has about 2.3 million clones, 80% to 95% seen once. The sample was naive CD4+ T cells from PBMCs. Documented subset: CD45RA+ positively selected. All receptors derive from a man aged 18 to 35 in good health. Some clones in this sample may be carry-over from other donors' samples.

CDR3 sequence reads: CASGTGGLNTEAFF. The CDR3 DNA reads TGCGCCAGCGGGACAGGCGGGCTGAACACTGAAGCTTTCTTT. This chain links TRBV5-1 with TRBJ1-1; 8 bases map to TRBD1. Germline lookup yields CDR1 SGHRS and CDR2 YFSETQ. This CDR3 region has 14 residues. The V segment lost 7 bases and the J segment 0 bases; nucleotides outside the gene matches: 5.

The V gene is TRBV5-4, the J gene TRBJ2-5; D not certain. V was cut by 1 base and J by 0 bases, with 10 bases left in between. CDR3 length: 15 residues. Looked up from germline, CDR1 is SGHNT and CDR2 is YYREEE (reference sequence). Here the CDR3 DNA reads TGTGCCAGCAGCTTGCGGCAGATGCACCAAGAGACCCAGTACTTC. This codes for CASSLRQMHQETQYF.

As to this clone: Other DNA sequences in this sample translate to the same CDR3. This chain links TRBV19 with TRBJ1-5; 7 bases are a match to TRBD1. Germline values: CDR1 LNHDA, CDR2 SQIVND (reference sequence). The CDR3 has 14 amino acids. Trimming took 4 bases from V and 2 from J; bases not matched to a gene: 2. CDR3: CASSKDRGNQPQHF. The CDR3 nucleotides are TGTGCCAGTAGTAAAGACAGGGGCAATCAGCCCCAGCATTTT.

The CDR3 DNA follows: TGTGCCAGCAGCTTAGATAACTACGAGCAGTACTTC. This codes for CASSLDNYEQYF. V gene TRBV11-2 combines with J gene TRBJ2-7; D gene ambiguous. V lost 0 bases and J lost 3, with 3 bases in between. Germline V lookup: CDR1 SGHAT, CDR2 FQNNGV. The CDR3 runs to 12 residues.

The V call is TRBV10-3, the J call TRBJ1-2, with 7 bases identical to TRBD1. The CDR3 consists of 16 residues. The V gene end was trimmed by 4 bases and the J gene end by 0 bases; junction bases not matched to a gene: 8. Germline V gene sequence: CDR1 ENHRY, CDR2 SYGVKD. As DNA, the CDR3 is TGTGCCATCAGTGCGGGGGACAGCTCTTCTAACTATGGCTACACCTTC. It is translated as CAISAGDSSSNYGYTF.

The chain recombines TRBV19 with TRBJ2-1; no firm D call. The germline gives CDR1 LNHDA, CDR2 SQIVND (reference sequence). The germline V and J ends were trimmed by 0 bases and 0 bases, with 15 bases remaining between them. The CDR3 spans 18 residues. The CDR3 coding sequence is TGTGCCAGTAGTATAGATCCGATGACCTCCAGCTCCTACAATGAGCAGTTCTTC. It yields the protein CASSIDPMTSSSYNEQFF.

The DNA of the CDR3 is TGTGCCAGCAGCTTAGGCACTAGCGGGAGTTGGGAGCAGTTCTTC. Protein: CASSLGTSGSWEQFF. This chain uses TRBV7-9 with TRBJ2-1, with 11 positions matching TRBD2. The germline V gene has CDR1 SEHNR and CDR2 FQNEAQ (reference sequence). The V gene end was trimmed by 1 base and the J gene end by 10 bases; junction bases not matched to a gene: 6. This CDR3 has 15 amino acids.

The CDR3 DNA sequence: TGTGCCAGCAGCCGAGGCGGGGGGACAGGGGTAGAAAAACTGTTTTTT. Amino acids: CASSRGGGTGVEKLFF. The rearrangement links TRBV5-4 to TRBJ1-4; 10 bases fit TRBD1. Germline V gives CDR1 SGHNT, CDR2 YYREEE (reference sequence). This CDR3 contains 16 residues. The trim removed 4 bases at V and 8 bases at J, leaving 11 bases unmatched.

J is TRBJ2-7 and V is TRBV6-5, with 8 bases matching TRBD1. J gave up 3 bases and V 2 bases, and 9 bases lay outside the gene matches. CDR3 length equals 16 residues. Germline-derived CDR1 and CDR2 are MNHEY and SVGAGI. Written as DNA, the CDR3 is TGTGCCAGCAGTTACCGGCTCGGGACAGGACACTACGAGCAGTACTTC. Translation: CASSYRLGTGHYEQYF.

The rearrangement links TRBV10-1 to TRBJ2-2; tentative D call: TRBD1 (5 bases). The CDR3 has 13 residues. Germline V lookup: CDR1 WNHNN, CDR2 SYGVQD (reference sequence). Trimming removed 11 bases at V and 0 bases at J, with 10 bases between. The CDR3: CAGPRANTGELFF. CDR3 sequence (DNA): TGCGCCGGACCCAGGGCGAACACCGGGGAGCTGTTTTTT.

The chain joins TRBV28 to TRBJ2-2; no clear D. This CDR3 is 11 amino acids long. CDR1 and CDR2 (germline): MDHEN, SYDVKM. V was shortened by 9 bases and J by 8 bases, with 10 bases between the two germline ends. The CDR3 DNA reads TGTGCCAGTTACCAGGTTGGGGAGCTGTTTTTT. The encoded protein is CASYQVGELFF.

The chain carries TRBV2 and TRBJ1-1; the D gene is possibly TRBD1 (5 bases). The CDR3 has 13 residues. CDR1 and CDR2 (germline): SNHLY, FYNNEI. V shed 4 bases and J shed 11 bases, with 17 bases lying between them. In DNA form, the CDR3 reads TGTGCCAGCAGTGTAGACAGTTTTCTTTGGGCTTTCTTT. It codes for CASSVDSFLWAFF. Full variable domain (rest looked up from reference TRBV2 and TRBJ1-1): EPEVTQTPSHQVTQMGQEVILRCVPISNHLYFYWYRQILGQKVEFLVSFYNNEISEKSEIFDDQFSVERPDGSNFTLKIRSTKLEDSAMYFCASSVDSFLWAFFGQGTRLTVV.

This chain joins TRBV28 and TRBJ2-1; 11 nucleotides agree with TRBD1. The J segment lost 0 bases and the V segment lost 9 bases, leaving 13 bases of the junction unmatched. The CDR3 is made up of 18 amino acids. Germline loops: CDR1 MDHEN, CDR2 SYDVKM. The CDR3 spells CASGDRGLVSSSYNEQFF. The CDR3 DNA sequence: TGTGCCAGTGGGGACAGGGGGTTGGTATCGAGCTCCTACAATGAGCAGTTCTTC.

The chain joins TRBV21-1 to TRBJ1-1. TRBV21-1 is shown as a pseudogene. This CDR3 spans 9 amino acids. CDR3 protein: CASRGGAFF. The CDR3 coding sequence is TGTGCCAGCAGGGGGGGAGCTTTCTTT.

This clone was seen only once. The chain has TRBV4-2 and TRBJ2-1; 7 bases are shared with TRBD1. Germline CDR1 and CDR2: LGHNA and YNFKEQ. The CDR3 spans 15 residues. Germline trimming cut 4 bases from V and 5 bases from J; bases unmatched to any gene: 8. The DNA for the CDR3 is TGTGCCAGCAGCCGCGACAGGGCCGTAGACAATGAGCAGTTCTTC. It translates to CASSRDRAVDNEQFF.

This clone was observed once. The rearrangement joins TRBV2 to TRBJ2-2; TRBD2 aligns across 8 bases. Germline loops: CDR1 SNHLY, CDR2 FYNNEI. This CDR3 has 14 amino acids. The V segment lost 5 bases and the J segment 6 bases; nucleotides outside the gene matches: 5. This chain's CDR3 is CASSSGRWSGELFF. As DNA, the CDR3 is TGTGCCAGCAGTAGCGGGAGATGGTCCGGGGAGCTGTTTTTT.

The genes are TRBV2 and TRBJ2-7; D is possibly TRBD1 (5 bases). CDR3 length: 13 amino acids. Germline V gives CDR1 SNHLY, CDR2 FYNNEI. Here the CDR3 reads CASSDTRTTPFGV. The CDR3 DNA reads TGTGCCAGCAGTGATACTCGGACAACCCCCTTCGGAGTC.

This chain connects TRBV7-2 to TRBJ2-7, with 7 bases fitting TRBD2. V gave up 1 base and J gave up 4 bases; unmatched junction bases: 10. The CDR3 runs 16 residues. Germline V CDR1 and CDR2: SGHTA, FQGNSA. DNA of the CDR3: TGTGCCAGCAGCTTAGGGTCTGGCGGGAGTACGTACGAGCAGTACTTC. Translation: CASSLGSGGSTYEQYF.

This clone was seen more than once but under ten times. The sample contains more than one DNA sequence encoding this CDR3. The chain recombines TRBV6-6 with TRBJ1-3, with D perhaps matching TRBD1 (5 bases). Trimming removed 2 bases from V and 0 bases from J, with 5 bases in between. The CDR3 is 14 residues long. CDR1 MNHNY and CDR2 SVGAGI come from the germline V gene (reference sequence). CDR3 in DNA: TGTGCCAGCAGTTACGGGGGCTCTGGAAACACCATATATTTT. Residues: CASSYGGSGNTIYF.

The V call is TRBV28, the J call TRBJ2-7; no firm D call. In germline, CDR1 is MDHEN, CDR2 SYDVKM. Trimming shortened V by 7 bases and J by 3 bases, and 13 bases separated the two germline ends. CDR3 size: 13 residues. The CDR3 sequence is CASTQSPIYEQYF. CDR3 coding DNA: TGTGCCAGCACCCAGAGCCCCATCTACGAGCAGTACTTC.

This clone was observed a handful of times. The chain couples TRBV29-1 to TRBJ1-1; a possible D gene is TRBD1 (5 bases). This CDR3 is 14 amino acids long. Germline CDR1 SQVTM, CDR2 ANQGSEA. Trimming left V 0 bases short and J 4 bases short, with 12 bases between. DNA for the CDR3: TGCAGCGTTGAAGACACCCTGGGGGGCACTGAAGCTTTCTTT. Translated: CSVEDTLGGTEAFF.

DNA of the CDR3: TGCGCCAGCAGCCGTGCCGACAGGGGGACCTACGAGCAGTACTTC. Residues: CASSRADRGTYEQYF. The chain joins TRBV5-1 to TRBJ2-7; 9 nucleotides align to TRBD1. Germline V gene sequence: CDR1 SGHRS, CDR2 YFSETQ. The junction had 7 bases not matched to a gene; V was cut back by 4 bases and J by 2 bases. CDR3 length: 15 residues.

Worth noting for this clone: Other DNA sequences within the sample encode an identical CDR3. The chain uses TRBV28 and TRBJ1-2, with 8 bases lining up with TRBD1. With 6 bases clipped from V and 8 bases from J, the junction kept 11 bases outside the gene matches. CDR1 and CDR2 from the germline V gene are MDHEN and SYDVKM. The CDR3 is 14 amino acids. The CDR3 DNA sequence: TGTGCCAGCAGCCCCGGACAGGGATCGGGCGGCTACACCTTC. Its protein is CASSPGQGSGGYTF.

V usage is TRBV25-1 and J usage is TRBJ2-7; tentatively, D is TRBD1 (5 bases). This CDR3 has 11 amino acids. Germline values: CDR1 MGHDK, CDR2 SYGVNS. V was pared by 7 bases and J by 6 bases, with 10 bases between. CDR3 coding DNA: TGTGCCAGCAAGGGGTTTCGCGAGCAGTACTTC. This sequence encodes CASKGFREQYF.

The chain is built from TRBV5-1 and TRBJ1-4; D perhaps matches TRBD1 (5 bases). V gave up 0 bases and J gave up 8 bases, with 11 bases separating them. Germline lookup yields CDR1 SGHRS and CDR2 YFSETQ. The CDR3 has 14 residues. CDR3 bases: TGCGCCAGCAGCTTGGTGGGGGATCGGGAAAAACTGTTTTTT. Amino acid sequence: CASSLVGDREKLFF.

This chain connects TRBV18 to TRBJ2-7; 7 nucleotides line up with TRBD2. Losses at the gene ends were 6 bases for V and 6 bases for J; bases not matched to a gene: 14. This CDR3 region has 15 residues. Germline CDR1 reads KGHSH; CDR2 reads LQKENI. The CDR3, as DNA: TGTGCCAGCTCCGAAAGCGGGGCCGGAGGGAGCGAGCAGTACTTC. Amino acids: CASSESGAGGSEQYF.

The chain employs TRBV5-1 and TRBJ1-2; 12 bases align to TRBD1. The ends lost 4 bases at V and 6 bases at J; junction bases unmatched: 13. CDR3 length: 17 amino acids. The germline V gene has CDR1 SGHRS and CDR2 YFSETQ. CDR3 in DNA: TGCGCCAGCAGCGTGGATTCCGGGACAGGGGGCAGGAATGGCTACACCTTC. Translation gives CASSVDSGTGGRNGYTF.